The 29 T cell receptor beta chains reported below all come from one sample, sequenced in a study of blood T cells in healthy people across ages. A second PCR of about 7 to 12 cycles used a sample-barcoded 5' primer and a J-beta primer mix. From the 5' RACE reads, TCRdb called clonotypes with MiXCR, one entry per CDR3 protein. The data show some 1.6 million distinct CDR3 sequences, roughly 30% seen once. Sequenced sample: blood. The source is a young woman in good health.

This clonotype was observed at least ten times. J is TRBJ2-3 and V is TRBV5-1; D unresolved. Looked up from germline, CDR1 is SGHRS and CDR2 is YFSETQ. Trimming took off 2 bases at V and 2 bases at J, with 6 bases between the two ends. The CDR3 has 13 residues. The CDR3 here is CASSFDPTDTQYF. In nucleotides, the CDR3 is TGCGCCAGCAGCTTCGATCCCACAGATACGCAGTATTTT.

In its sample, this clonotype was seen a few times. The CDR3 loop is CASSYANSGETQYF. In DNA form, the CDR3 reads TGTGCCAGCAGTTACGCTAATAGCGGAGAGACCCAGTACTTC. The chain has TRBV6-5 and TRBJ2-5; possible D gene TRBD2, 6 bases. Per the germline V gene, CDR1 is MNHEY and CDR2 is SVGAGI. CDR3 length: 14 amino acids. Trimming took off 2 bases at V and 4 bases at J, with 11 bases between the two ends.

This clonotype was detected many times. The chain employs TRBV27 and TRBJ2-5; 9 bases align to TRBD1. This CDR3 contains 14 residues. CDR1 is MNHEY and CDR2 is SMNVEV in the germline V gene (reference sequence). J lost 5 bases, V lost 2 bases, and 3 bases had no gene match. This chain's CDR3 is CASSLTTGGETQYF. The CDR3 region has the DNA TGTGCCAGCAGTTTAACGACAGGGGGTGAGACCCAGTACTTC.

V and J are TRBV5-1 and TRBJ2-1; 8 nucleotides agree with TRBD1. With 0 bases clipped from V and 9 bases from J, the junction kept 11 bases outside the gene matches. There are 16 residues in the CDR3. CDR1 is SGHRS and CDR2 is YFSETQ in the germline V gene. The CDR3 DNA is TGCGCCAGCAGCTTGGCTTTTGGGACAGGACTCGTTGAGCAGTTCTTC. Translation: CASSLAFGTGLVEQFF.

This clonotype came up a few times. A much bigger clone sits one base away, suggesting this may be a read error. V usage is TRBV27 and J usage is TRBJ2-1; TRBD2 might be the D (6 bases). This CDR3 is built from 14 residues. Germline loops: CDR1 MNHEY, CDR2 SMNVEV (reference sequence). The DNA for the CDR3 is TGTGCCAGCACCGGGACCGGGGGTTACAATGAGCGGTTCTTC. It encodes CASTGTGGYNERFF.

The genes are TRBV28 and TRBJ2-1; 11 positions match TRBD2. V gave up 6 bases and J gave up 4 bases; unmatched junction bases: 5. Germline V gives CDR1 MDHEN, CDR2 SYDVKM. The CDR3 length is 15 residues. The CDR3 sequence is CASRAGLAVYNEQFF. The CDR3, as DNA: TGTGCCAGCAGGGCGGGACTAGCGGTGTACAATGAGCAGTTCTTC. Combining the CDR3 with reference TRBV28 and TRBJ2-1 gives the whole variable domain DVKVTQSSRYLVKRTGEKVFLECVQDMDHENMFWYRQDPGLGLRLIYFSYDVKMKEKGDIPEGYSVSREKKERFSLILESASTNQTSMYLCASRAGLAVYNEQFFGPGTRLTVL.

The chain couples TRBV5-1 to TRBJ1-1; D is undetermined. CDR3 size: 13 residues. V was cut by 4 bases and J by 0 bases, with 7 bases left in between. CDR1 SGHRS and CDR2 YFSETQ come from the germline V gene. The CDR3 bases are TGCGCCAGCAGCCGACGGTTGAACACTGAAGCTTTCTTT. Protein sequence: CASSRRLNTEAFF.

This clonotype has a handful of counts. A much larger clone is a single base away; this may be a read error. The limits of the CDR3 on the DNA are not certain, so only TCRdb's listed CDR3 is given. The genes are TRBV2 and TRBJ2-6. CDR1 is SNHLY and CDR2 is FYNNEI in the germline V gene. With termini counted, the CDR3 has 15 amino acids. CDR3 residues: CASSEVGRGANVRTF.

Regarding this clonotype: The germline gene is not matched at one end of the junction; a read error may be the cause. The J gene is TRBJ2-3, the V gene TRBV12-3 or TRBV12-4; D is unclear. The CDR3 sequence is 17 residues long. The CDR3, as DNA: TGTGCCAGCAGTTTAGGGATCTCAAGCGCGCCCACAGATGCGCAGTATTTT. This codes for CASSLGISSAPTDAQYF.

This clonotype showed up just a few times. The rearrangement links TRBV6-1 to TRBJ1-1; D gene unclear. This CDR3 spans 13 amino acids. The germline V gene has CDR1 MNHNS and CDR2 SASEGT. V dropped 11 bases and J dropped 1 base, with 14 bases sitting between them. CDR3 sequence reads: CAGQLTGNTEAFF. CDR3 DNA sequence: TGTGCCGGTCAACTGACCGGGAACACTGAAGCTTTCTTT.

The chain links TRBV5-1 to TRBJ2-5; D perhaps matches TRBD2 (5 bases). Germline V gene lookup returns CDR1 SGHRS and CDR2 YFSETQ. This CDR3 spans 14 amino acids. Trimming took 2 bases from V and 1 from J, leaving 9 bases between them. For the CDR3, the DNA is TGCGCCAGCAGCTTAAACGGGGTCCAAGAGACCCAGTACTTC. Translation: CASSLNGVQETQYF.

This sequence joins TRBV7-9 and TRBJ1-2, with D hard to call. CDR3 length equals 11 residues. Trimming took off 7 bases at V and 4 bases at J, with 7 bases between the two ends. Germline V lookup: CDR1 SEHNR, CDR2 FQNEAQ (reference sequence). The CDR3, as DNA: TGTGCCAGCAACTTTTCCTATGGCTACACCTTC. Translation: CASNFSYGYTF. Combining the CDR3 with reference TRBV7-9 and TRBJ1-2 gives the whole variable domain DTGVSQNPRHKITKRGQNVTFRCDPISEHNRLYWYRQTLGQGPEFLTYFQNEAQLEKSRLLSDRFSAERPKGSFSTLEIQRTEQGDSAMYLCASNFSYGYTFGSGTRLTVV.

The rearrangement uses TRBV4-1 and TRBJ2-5; 9 bases are shared with TRBD2. The CDR3 length is 18 residues. The V gene's germline CDR1 is MGHRA and CDR2 YSYEKL. V was pared by 1 base and J by 11 bases, with 20 bases of the junction left unmatched. The CDR3 nucleotides read TGCGCCAGCAGCCAAGTTAGGAGTAGCGGGAGCCTGGACTACGGGCAGTACTTC. Translation: CASSQVRSSGSLDYGQYF.

This clonotype was counted a few times. The rearrangement joins TRBV9 to TRBJ1-2; maybe TRBD1 (5 bases). The CDR3 runs to 14 residues. Trimming pared 3 bases from V and 2 bases from J, leaving 11 bases between. The germline gives CDR1 SGDLS, CDR2 YYNGEE. CDR3 region: CASSGWGGNYGYTF. The CDR3 DNA reads TGTGCCAGCAGCGGCTGGGGCGGGAACTATGGCTACACCTTC.

The rearrangement joins TRBV4-1 to TRBJ2-1; D remains unclear. The CDR3 runs 20 residues. Germline V gene data show CDR1 as MGHRA and CDR2 as YSYEKL. Between the trimmed V and J ends, which lost 1 base and 0 bases, there was a span of 22 bases. In DNA, the CDR3 is TGCGCCAGCAGCCAAGTCATTGGCACGAGAAGGTGGAGCTCCTACAATGAGCAGTTCTTC. This gives the protein CASSQVIGTRRWSSYNEQFF.

The chain couples TRBV30 to TRBJ2-5, with 7 bases identical to TRBD1. The CDR3 consists of 14 residues. From germline, CDR1 is GTSNPN and CDR2 SVGIG (reference sequence). Germline trimming cut 4 bases from V and 5 bases from J; bases unmatched to any gene: 10. The CDR3 sequence is CAWTKTGPGETQYF. In DNA form, the CDR3 reads TGTGCCTGGACTAAGACAGGGCCAGGGGAGACCCAGTACTTC.

This clonotype came up once. For the CDR3, the DNA is TGTGCCATCAGAGGACAGGGATTCTCTGGAAACACCATATATTTT. Its protein is CAIRGQGFSGNTIYF. The chain combines TRBV10-3 with TRBJ1-3; 8 bases are a match to TRBD1. After removal of 6 bases from V and 0 bases from J, the junction contained 4 bases not matched to a gene. The CDR3 has 15 amino acids. Germline-derived CDR1 and CDR2 are ENHRY and SYGVKD.

The chain's CDR3 is CASSSISGESQETQYF. CDR3 bases: TGTGCCAGCAGTTCGATTAGCGGGGAGTCGCAAGAGACCCAGTACTTC. The rearrangement links TRBV28 to TRBJ2-5; 8 bases are shared with TRBD2. Unmatched junction bases numbered 9, after V lost 4 bases and J lost 2 bases. The length of the CDR3 is 16 residues. Per germline, CDR1 MDHEN and CDR2 SYDVKM.

The chain uses TRBV20-1 and TRBJ2-1; D uncertain. CDR3 size: 11 residues. Germline V lookup: CDR1 DFQATT, CDR2 SNEGSKA (reference sequence). The ends were cut back, 5 bases at V and 10 bases at J, with 12 bases in the middle. CDR3 nucleotides: TGCAGTGCTCCATCTGGCGTCGAGCAGTTCTTC. Translating gives CSAPSGVEQFF.

This clonotype has just a few counts. This chain connects TRBV30 to TRBJ1-6, with TRBD1 matching 8 bases. Trimming at V came to 6 bases and at J to 8 bases, leaving 9 bases not matched to a gene. The germline gives CDR1 GTSNPN, CDR2 SVGIG (reference sequence). The CDR3 is 14 residues long. Here the CDR3 reads CACQRGQVDSPLHF. In DNA, the CDR3 is TGTGCCTGTCAAAGGGGACAGGTGGATTCACCCCTCCACTTT. The variable domain in full, with the rest retrieved from reference TRBV30 and TRBJ1-6, is SQTIHQWPATLVQPVGSPLSLECTVEGTSNPNLYWYRQAAGRGLQLLFYSVGIGQISSEVPQNLSASRPQDRQFILSSKKLLLSDSGFYLCACQRGQVDSPLHFGNGTRLTVT.

This clonotype was found a few times. The chain joins TRBV4-1 to TRBJ2-3, with D possibly TRBD2 on 5 matching bases. V lost 4 bases and J lost 3, with 17 bases in between. Germline loops: CDR1 MGHRA, CDR2 YSYEKL. This CDR3 has 16 amino acids. CDR3 DNA: TGCGCCAGCAGCCGCCCACCGACGGAGGCGACAGATACGCAGTATTTT. Translation: CASSRPPTEATDTQYF.

The chain links TRBV5-5 to TRBJ1-1; D is ambiguous. Germline V gene sequence: CDR1 SGHKS, CDR2 YYEKEE (reference sequence). V shed 4 bases and J shed 1 base, with 11 bases lying between them. The CDR3 is 14 amino acids. CDR3 sequence (DNA): TGTGCCAGCAGCCGCCAAACCGGGAACACTGAAGCTTTCTTT. Residues: CASSRQTGNTEAFF.

V usage is TRBV19 and J usage is TRBJ2-1; possibly TRBD1 for D (5 bases). The CDR3 is 13 amino acids. In germline, CDR1 is LNHDA, CDR2 SQIVND (reference sequence). The V and J ends lost 5 bases and 8 bases respectively, with 13 bases between them. The CDR3 DNA reads TGTGCCAGTAGTTCCTCCCAGGGCCATGAGCAGTTCTTC. Amino acid sequence: CASSSSQGHEQFF.

The chain links TRBV7-3 to TRBJ2-1, with D hard to call. Trimming cost V 4 bases and J 8 bases, with 9 bases left between them. Germline V gene data show CDR1 as SGHTA and CDR2 as FQGTGA. This CDR3 is built from 12 residues. The CDR3 loop reads CASSSAVDEQFF. In nucleotides, the CDR3 is TGTGCCAGCAGCTCAGCAGTGGATGAGCAGTTCTTC. The full variable domain, in which reference TRBV7-3 and TRBJ2-1 provide the parts outside the CDR3, is GAGVSQTPSNKVTEKGKYVELRCDPISGHTALYWYRQSLGQGPEFLIYFQGTGAADDSGLPNDRFFAVRPEGSVSTLKIQRTERGDSAVYLCASSSAVDEQFFGPGTRLTVL.

The chain employs TRBV4-2 and TRBJ1-5, with 8 positions matching TRBD1. Germline CDR1 LGHNA, CDR2 YNFKEQ. This CDR3 comprises 15 residues. V was pared by 5 bases and J by 2 bases, with 5 bases of the junction left unmatched. The CDR3 DNA reads as TGTGCCAGCAGCGTCTTGACAGGGGGCAATCAGCCCCAGCATTTT. This translates into CASSVLTGGNQPQHF.

The V gene is TRBV20-1, the J gene TRBJ1-6, with D possibly matching TRBD1 (5 bases). Looked up from germline, CDR1 is DFQATT and CDR2 is SNEGSKA (reference sequence). V lost 4 bases to trimming and J lost 5 bases, with 12 bases between them. CDR3 length: 14 amino acids. In nucleotides, the CDR3 is TGCAGTGCTACGCGGGACGGAAATAATTCACCCCTCCACTTT. Residues: CSATRDGNNSPLHF.

This chain joins TRBV21-1 and TRBJ2-7. TRBV21-1 is a pseudogene locus. This CDR3 has 13 amino acids. The CDR3 region has the DNA TGTGCCAGCAGCAAAGATGGCGAATACGAGCAGTACTTC. As protein: CASSKDGEYEQYF.

V and J are TRBV12-3 or TRBV12-4 and TRBJ2-5, with 8 bases lining up with TRBD2. Trimming removed 6 bases from V and 5 bases from J; junction bases left unmatched: 5. The CDR3 runs 13 residues. This chain's CDR3 is CASRPSGGETQYF. For the CDR3, the DNA is TGTGCCAGCAGGCCCAGCGGGGGTGAGACCCAGTACTTC.

CDR3 nucleotides: TGCGCCAGCGTTCGTGGGGATGGGGGTGAAGCTTTCTTT. Its protein product is CASVRGDGGEAFF. This chain joins TRBV5-1 and TRBJ1-1; a possible D gene is TRBD1 (5 bases). This CDR3 has 13 residues. Germline V CDR1 and CDR2: SGHRS, YFSETQ. The V gene lost 7 bases and the J gene lost 7 bases, with 17 bases spanning the gap. The full variable domain, in which reference TRBV5-1 and TRBJ1-1 provide the parts outside the CDR3, is KAGVTQTPRYLIKTRGQQVTLSCSPISGHRSVSWYQQTPGQGLQFLFEYFSETQRNKGNFPGRFSGRQFSNSRSEMNVSTLELGDSALYLCASVRGDGGEAFFGQGTRLTVV.